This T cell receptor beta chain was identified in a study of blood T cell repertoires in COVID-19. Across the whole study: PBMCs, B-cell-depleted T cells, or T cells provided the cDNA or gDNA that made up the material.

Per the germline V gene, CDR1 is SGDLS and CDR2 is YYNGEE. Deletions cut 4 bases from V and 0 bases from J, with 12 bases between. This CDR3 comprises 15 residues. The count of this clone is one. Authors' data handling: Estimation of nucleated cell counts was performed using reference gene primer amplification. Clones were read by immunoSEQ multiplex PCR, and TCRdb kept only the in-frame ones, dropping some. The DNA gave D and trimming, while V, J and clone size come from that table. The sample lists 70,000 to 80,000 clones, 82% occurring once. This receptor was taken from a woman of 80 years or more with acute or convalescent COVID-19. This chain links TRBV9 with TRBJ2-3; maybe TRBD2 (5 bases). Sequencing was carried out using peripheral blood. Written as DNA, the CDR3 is TGTGCCAGCAGCCGACGGGAAAGGAGCACAGATACGCAGTATTTT. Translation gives CASSRRERSTDTQYF.